A selection of T cell receptor beta chains follows, all from one sample in a study of blood T cell repertoires in COVID-19. The method was immunoSEQ multiplex PCR; TCRdb's version includes in-frame clones alone and lacks a portion of them. The sample includes about 75,000 clones, 60% to 85% of them seen just once. The sample taken for sequencing was peripheral blood. The receptor source for this set is an elderly woman with active or convalescent COVID-19. Each CDR3 is given with its conserved first and last residue. Each record gives: D gene, J gene, clone size, V gene, CDR3 protein, CDR3 DNA. D genes are given only for firm matches. Some rows mark clone size as missing; the rest say once, few, many or name a class of expanded clone.

d_gene: TRBD2
j_gene: TRBJ2-5
abundance: -
v_gene: TRBV11-2
CDR3aa: CASSLGLAGGTTQYF
CDR3nt: TGTGCCAGCAGCTTAGGACTAGCGGGAGGGACCACCCAGTACTTC

d_gene: -
j_gene: TRBJ2-1
abundance: -
v_gene: TRBV2
CDR3aa: CASSSRQGSYNEQFF
CDR3nt: TGTGCCAGCAGTTCCCGCCAGGGGTCCTACAATGAGCAGTTCTTC

d_gene: TRBD1
j_gene: TRBJ2-1
abundance: once
v_gene: TRBV28
CDR3aa: CASTSRDRGQFF
CDR3nt: TGTGCCAGCACCTCCCGGGACAGGGGGCAGTTCTTC

d_gene: TRBD1
j_gene: TRBJ1-5
abundance: -
v_gene: TRBV6-6
CDR3aa: CASSQTGGNQPQHF
CDR3nt: TGTGCCAGCAGTCAGACAGGGGGCAATCAGCCCCAGCATTTT

d_gene: TRBD2
j_gene: TRBJ2-3
abundance: -
v_gene: TRBV7-9
CDR3aa: CASSLAGGAVTDTQYF
CDR3nt: TGTGCCAGCAGCTTAGCCGGGGGGGCCGTAACAGATACGCAGTATTTT

d_gene: TRBD2
j_gene: TRBJ2-3
abundance: -
v_gene: TRBV10-1
CDR3aa: CASSELAAGTDTQYF
CDR3nt: TGCGCCAGCAGTGAACTAGCGGCAGGCACAGATACGCAGTATTTT

d_gene: -
j_gene: TRBJ2-7
abundance: once
v_gene: TRBV7-8
CDR3aa: CASSLGVGKLAYEQYF
CDR3nt: TGTGCCAGCAGCTTAGGGGTGGGTAAACTAGCCTACGAGCAGTACTTC

d_gene: -
j_gene: TRBJ1-1
abundance: -
v_gene: TRBV28
CDR3aa: CASSLTARMNTEAFF
CDR3nt: TGTGCCAGCAGTTTAACCGCGAGAATGAACACTGAAGCTTTCTTT

d_gene: TRBD2
j_gene: TRBJ2-7
abundance: -
v_gene: TRBV6-5
CDR3aa: CASNPESGGRYEQYF
CDR3nt: TGTGCCAGCAACCCCGAAAGCGGGGGCCGTTACGAGCAGTACTTC

d_gene: TRBD2
j_gene: TRBJ2-3
abundance: -
v_gene: TRBV10-3
CDR3aa: CAIRRLAGTDTQYF
CDR3nt: TGTGCCATCCGGCGGCTAGCGGGGACAGATACGCAGTATTTT

d_gene: -
j_gene: TRBJ1-2
abundance: once
v_gene: TRBV19
CDR3aa: CASRHLTHYGYTF
CDR3nt: TGTGCCAGTAGGCACCTGACTCACTATGGCTACACCTTC

d_gene: TRBD2
j_gene: TRBJ2-1
abundance: -
v_gene: TRBV14
CDR3aa: CASSHLPPGRAFLHEQFF
CDR3nt: TGTGCCAGCAGCCACCTCCCTCCCGGGAGGGCCTTTCTTCATGAGCAGTTCTTC

d_gene: TRBD1
j_gene: TRBJ1-6
abundance: once
v_gene: TRBV28
CDR3aa: CASSSAPGTAISPLHF
CDR3nt: TGTGCCAGCAGTTCAGCTCCCGGGACAGCTATCTCACCCCTCCACTTT

d_gene: TRBD2
j_gene: TRBJ2-1
abundance: few
v_gene: TRBV9
CDR3aa: CASSARTRGSYNEQFF
CDR3nt: TGTGCCAGCAGCGCCAGGACTAGAGGCTCCTACAATGAGCAGTTCTTC

d_gene: -
j_gene: TRBJ1-4
abundance: -
v_gene: TRBV27
CDR3aa: CASSSGGRATNEKLFF
CDR3nt: TGTGCCAGCAGTTCGGGGGGTCGTGCAACTAATGAAAAACTGTTTTTT

d_gene: -
j_gene: TRBJ2-7
abundance: -
v_gene: TRBV19
CDR3aa: CASSNLPVSVNEQYF
CDR3nt: TGTGCCAGTAGTAACCTCCCGGTGAGCGTTAACGAGCAGTACTTC

d_gene: TRBD1
j_gene: TRBJ1-2
abundance: -
v_gene: TRBV19
CDR3aa: CASSRRQGIFSGYTF
CDR3nt: TGTGCCAGTAGTAGACGACAGGGTATCTTTTCCGGCTACACCTTC

d_gene: -
j_gene: TRBJ2-3
abundance: -
v_gene: TRBV12-5
CDR3aa: CASGLEFIASTQYF
CDR3nt: TGTGCTAGTGGTTTGGAGTTTATAGCGAGTACGCAGTATTTT

d_gene: TRBD1
j_gene: TRBJ2-7
abundance: -
v_gene: TRBV6-5
CDR3aa: CASSSETGGMYEQYF
CDR3nt: TGTGCCAGCAGTTCCGAGACAGGGGGCATGTACGAGCAGTACTTC

d_gene: -
j_gene: TRBJ2-7
abundance: -
v_gene: TRBV7-2
CDR3aa: CASSLAQAPTGQYF
CDR3nt: TGTGCCAGCAGCTTAGCACAGGCACCTACGGGGCAGTACTTC

d_gene: TRBD2
j_gene: TRBJ2-2
abundance: few
v_gene: TRBV5-6
CDR3aa: CASSFLGLARRTGELFF
CDR3nt: TGTGCCAGCAGCTTCCTAGGACTAGCGAGGAGAACCGGGGAGCTGTTTTTT

d_gene: TRBD1
j_gene: TRBJ2-2
abundance: -
v_gene: TRBV27
CDR3aa: CASRPGTGGHTGELFF
CDR3nt: TGTGCCAGCAGGCCCGGGACAGGGGGCCACACCGGGGAGCTGTTTTTT

d_gene: -
j_gene: TRBJ2-1
abundance: -
v_gene: TRBV5-1
CDR3aa: CASSPGGGNEQFF
CDR3nt: TGCGCCAGCAGCCCCGGGGGTGGTAATGAGCAGTTCTTC

d_gene: -
j_gene: TRBJ2-2
abundance: -
v_gene: TRBV6-4
CDR3aa: CASSDSFRGGELFF
CDR3nt: TGTGCCAGCAGTGACTCGTTCCGGGGCGGGGAGCTGTTTTTT

d_gene: TRBD2
j_gene: TRBJ2-1
abundance: -
v_gene: TRBV7-8
CDR3aa: CASSLGTSFDEQFF
CDR3nt: TGTGCCAGCAGCTTGGGGACTAGCTTCGATGAGCAGTTCTTC

d_gene: TRBD2
j_gene: TRBJ2-7
abundance: -
v_gene: TRBV3-1/TRBV3-2
CDR3aa: CASSYTSGTTYEQYF
CDR3nt: TGTGCCAGCAGTTATACTAGCGGAACGACCTACGAGCAGTACTTC

d_gene: -
j_gene: TRBJ2-5
abundance: -
v_gene: TRBV9
CDR3aa: CASSAWGLQETQYF
CDR3nt: TGTGCCAGCAGTGCCTGGGGCCTCCAAGAGACCCAGTACTTC

d_gene: TRBD1
j_gene: TRBJ1-5
abundance: few
v_gene: TRBV19
CDR3aa: CASSQPSGTGGQPQHF
CDR3nt: TGTGCCAGTAGTCAACCTAGCGGGACAGGCGGTCAGCCCCAGCATTTT

d_gene: TRBD2
j_gene: TRBJ2-7
abundance: -
v_gene: TRBV29-1
CDR3aa: CSAKSGLAGNSYEQYF
CDR3nt: TGCAGCGCCAAGTCGGGACTAGCGGGGAACTCCTACGAGCAGTACTTC

d_gene: -
j_gene: TRBJ2-7
abundance: -
v_gene: TRBV7-9
CDR3aa: CASSSGEQYF
CDR3nt: TGTGCCAGCAGCTCCGGCGAGCAGTACTTC

d_gene: TRBD1
j_gene: TRBJ1-1
abundance: -
v_gene: TRBV6-5
CDR3aa: CASRTLDREVTEAFF
CDR3nt: TGTGCCAGCAGAACCCTGGACAGGGAAGTAACTGAAGCTTTCTTT

d_gene: TRBD1
j_gene: TRBJ1-2
abundance: few
v_gene: TRBV7-8
CDR3aa: CASSKPLTGVGGYTF
CDR3nt: TGTGCCAGCAGCAAACCCTTGACAGGGGTTGGCGGCTACACCTTC

d_gene: TRBD1
j_gene: TRBJ2-7
abundance: -
v_gene: TRBV11-3
CDR3aa: CASSPNRPGQGYEQYF
CDR3nt: TGTGCCAGCAGCCCCAACCGCCCGGGACAGGGCTACGAGCAGTACTTC

d_gene: TRBD1
j_gene: TRBJ1-4
abundance: many
v_gene: TRBV5-1
CDR3aa: CASSDRGLDEKLFF
CDR3nt: TGCGCCAGCAGCGACAGGGGGCTTGATGAAAAACTGTTTTTT

d_gene: -
j_gene: TRBJ2-7
abundance: -
v_gene: TRBV6-5
CDR3aa: CASSSRAYEQYF
CDR3nt: TGTGCCAGCAGTTCCAGGGCTTACGAGCAGTACTTC

d_gene: -
j_gene: TRBJ2-3
abundance: -
v_gene: TRBV20-1
CDR3aa: CSASRAGANTDTQYF
CDR3nt: TGCAGTGCTAGTCGGGCAGGGGCCAACACAGATACGCAGTATTTT

d_gene: -
j_gene: TRBJ2-1
abundance: -
v_gene: TRBV28
CDR3aa: CASKQRGVEQFF
CDR3nt: TGTGCCAGCAAGCAGCGAGGTGTTGAGCAGTTCTTC

d_gene: -
j_gene: TRBJ1-3
abundance: -
v_gene: TRBV28
CDR3aa: CASMAWTTGNTIYF
CDR3nt: TGTGCCAGCATGGCCTGGACTACTGGAAACACCATATATTTT

d_gene: TRBD2
j_gene: TRBJ2-3
abundance: few
v_gene: TRBV9
CDR3aa: CASSVGASGIADTQYF
CDR3nt: TGTGCCAGCAGCGTAGGAGCTAGCGGGATCGCAGATACGCAGTATTTT

d_gene: TRBD1
j_gene: TRBJ1-1
abundance: -
v_gene: TRBV28
CDR3aa: CASSSSPGQGRAFF
CDR3nt: TGTGCCAGCAGTTCCTCACCGGGACAGGGGAGGGCTTTCTTT

d_gene: -
j_gene: TRBJ1-5
abundance: -
v_gene: TRBV5-1
CDR3aa: CASSLAPPGGPGGYQPQHF
CDR3nt: TGCGCCAGCAGCTTGGCCCCTCCAGGAGGTCCCGGGGGTTATCAGCCCCAGCATTTT

d_gene: -
j_gene: TRBJ2-5
abundance: once
v_gene: TRBV2
CDR3aa: CASSELEEGGGLETQYF
CDR3nt: TGTGCCAGCAGTGAACTGGAGGAGGGGGGGGGCCTTGAGACCCAGTACTTC

d_gene: -
j_gene: TRBJ2-7
abundance: once
v_gene: TRBV5-1
CDR3aa: CASSLGLTVLTANEQYF
CDR3nt: TGCGCCAGCAGCTTGGGCTTGACAGTACTCACGGCGAACGAGCAGTACTTC

d_gene: -
j_gene: TRBJ2-7
abundance: -
v_gene: TRBV9
CDR3aa: CASSVGSSAYEQYF
CDR3nt: TGTGCCAGCAGCGTAGGGAGTAGTGCGTACGAGCAGTACTTC

d_gene: TRBD2
j_gene: TRBJ2-3
abundance: -
v_gene: TRBV7-6
CDR3aa: CASSRSGGRGTDTQYF
CDR3nt: TGTGCCAGCAGCCGTAGCGGGGGGAGAGGCACAGATACGCAGTATTTT

d_gene: TRBD2
j_gene: TRBJ2-2
abundance: -
v_gene: TRBV19
CDR3aa: CASSGRASTGELFF
CDR3nt: TGTGCCAGTAGCGGGAGGGCCTCCACCGGGGAGCTGTTTTTT

d_gene: -
j_gene: TRBJ2-2
abundance: -
v_gene: TRBV7-2
CDR3aa: CASSSAGGGAGELFF
CDR3nt: TGTGCCAGCAGCTCAGCAGGAGGGGGCGCCGGGGAGCTGTTTTTT

d_gene: -
j_gene: TRBJ2-7
abundance: -
v_gene: TRBV5-6
CDR3aa: CASSLAGLPQASEQYF
CDR3nt: TGTGCCAGCAGCTTGGCCGGACTGCCTCAAGCTTCCGAGCAGTACTTC

d_gene: -
j_gene: TRBJ1-1
abundance: -
v_gene: TRBV18
CDR3aa: CASSPLGASEAFF
CDR3nt: TGTGCCAGCTCACCACTGGGGGCGTCTGAAGCTTTCTTT

d_gene: TRBD2
j_gene: TRBJ2-3
abundance: -
v_gene: TRBV7-9
CDR3aa: CASSPRLATADTQYF
CDR3nt: TGTGCCAGCAGCCCTCGACTAGCGACGGCGGATACGCAGTATTTT

d_gene: -
j_gene: TRBJ2-2
abundance: -
v_gene: TRBV7-9
CDR3aa: CASSFQGRITGELFF
CDR3nt: TGTGCCAGCAGCTTCCAGGGCCGAATAACCGGGGAGCTGTTTTTT

d_gene: -
j_gene: TRBJ1-2
abundance: -
v_gene: TRBV9
CDR3aa: CASSVDSNYGYTF
CDR3nt: TGTGCCAGCAGCGTGGACAGCAACTATGGCTACACCTTC

d_gene: -
j_gene: TRBJ2-1
abundance: -
v_gene: TRBV5-4
CDR3aa: CASSSLNNEQFF
CDR3nt: TGTGCCAGCAGCTCCCTTAATAATGAGCAGTTCTTC

d_gene: TRBD2
j_gene: TRBJ2-7
abundance: few
v_gene: TRBV28
CDR3aa: CASSLRGLARYEQYF
CDR3nt: TGTGCCAGCAGTTTGAGGGGACTAGCCCGGTACGAGCAGTACTTC

d_gene: -
j_gene: TRBJ2-1
abundance: -
v_gene: TRBV25-1
CDR3aa: CASSVPGGPSSYNEQFF
CDR3nt: TGTGCCAGCAGTGTTCCGGGGGGCCCGAGCTCCTACAATGAGCAGTTCTTC

d_gene: TRBD2
j_gene: TRBJ2-7
abundance: once
v_gene: TRBV15
CDR3aa: CATSRGTSGSYEQYF
CDR3nt: TGTGCCACCAGCAGGGGGACTAGCGGGAGTTACGAGCAGTACTTC

d_gene: -
j_gene: TRBJ1-2
abundance: -
v_gene: TRBV5-1
CDR3aa: CARGTAGGQGYTF
CDR3nt: TGCGCCCGCGGGACGGCGGGGGGGCAAGGCTACACCTTC